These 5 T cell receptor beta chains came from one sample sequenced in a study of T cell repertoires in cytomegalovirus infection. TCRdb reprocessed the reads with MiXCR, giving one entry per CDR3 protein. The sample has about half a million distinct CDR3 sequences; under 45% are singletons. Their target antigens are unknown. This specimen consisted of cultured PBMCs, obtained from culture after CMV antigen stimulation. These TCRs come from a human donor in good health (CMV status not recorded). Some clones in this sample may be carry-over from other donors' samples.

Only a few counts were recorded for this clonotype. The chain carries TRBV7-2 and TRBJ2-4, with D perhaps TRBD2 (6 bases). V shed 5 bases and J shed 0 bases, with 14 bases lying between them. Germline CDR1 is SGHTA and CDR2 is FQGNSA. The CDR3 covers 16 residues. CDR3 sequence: CASSGGGTLAKNIQYF. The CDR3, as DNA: TGTGCCAGCAGCGGAGGCGGGACGCTAGCCAAAAACATTCAGTACTTC.

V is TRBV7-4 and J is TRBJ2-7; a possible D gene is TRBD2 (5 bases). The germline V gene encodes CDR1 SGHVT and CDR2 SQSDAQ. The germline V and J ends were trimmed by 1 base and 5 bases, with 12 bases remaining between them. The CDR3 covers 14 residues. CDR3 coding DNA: TGTGCCAGCAGCTTAGATTCGGGGAACGACGAGCAGTACTTC. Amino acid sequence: CASSLDSGNDEQYF.

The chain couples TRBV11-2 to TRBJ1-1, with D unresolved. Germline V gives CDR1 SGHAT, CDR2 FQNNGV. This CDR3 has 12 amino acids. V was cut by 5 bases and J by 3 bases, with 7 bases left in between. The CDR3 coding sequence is TGTGCCAGCAGCAAATGGGACACTGAAGCTTTCTTT. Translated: CASSKWDTEAFF.

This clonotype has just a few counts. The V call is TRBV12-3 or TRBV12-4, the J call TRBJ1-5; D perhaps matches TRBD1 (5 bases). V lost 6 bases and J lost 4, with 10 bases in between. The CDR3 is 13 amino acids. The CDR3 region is CASRRGSNQPQHF. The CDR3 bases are TGTGCCAGCAGGCGGGGCAGTAATCAGCCCCAGCATTTT.

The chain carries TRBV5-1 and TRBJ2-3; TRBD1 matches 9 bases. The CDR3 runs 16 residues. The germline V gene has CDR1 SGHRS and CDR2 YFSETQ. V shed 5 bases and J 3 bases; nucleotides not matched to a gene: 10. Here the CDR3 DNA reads TGCGCCAGCAGTTTACAGGGGGCGCTGGGGACAGATACGCAGTATTTT. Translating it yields CASSLQGALGTDTQYF.